One sample yielded the 8 T cell receptor beta chains listed below, sequenced in a study of blood T cell repertoires in COVID-19. Some clones are missing from TCRdb's copy, which holds only in-frame ones; the method was immunoSEQ multiplex PCR. Among more than 100,000 clones listed, roughly 83% were seen once. Sequenced material: peripheral blood. These receptors all stem from a woman aged 45-60 years with acute or convalescent COVID-19.

The CDR3 protein is CASSLGGGGAVGGGYTF. CDR3 DNA sequence: TGTGCCAGCAGTTTAGGAGGAGGGGGCGCAGTGGGAGGTGGCTACACCTTC. V is TRBV28 and J is TRBJ1-2, with TRBD1 matching over 7 bases. This CDR3 has 17 residues. Trimming at V came to 2 bases and at J to 7 bases, leaving 16 bases not matched to a gene. Looked up from germline, CDR1 is MDHEN and CDR2 is SYDVKM.

The table lists this clone with a few counts. The chain couples TRBV24-1 to TRBJ1-2, with 9 bases identical to TRBD1. Germline CDR1 KGHDR, CDR2 SFDVKD. The CDR3 length is 15 residues. V gave up 3 bases and J gave up 2 bases; unmatched junction bases: 3. The CDR3 spells CATSDPGQGNYGYTF. As DNA, the CDR3 is TGTGCCACCAGTGATCCGGGACAGGGAAACTATGGCTACACCTTC.

This sequence joins TRBV5-1 and TRBJ1-2, with 9 bases that match TRBD1. Germline V gene data show CDR1 as SGHRS and CDR2 as YFSETQ. The ends lost 4 bases at V and 6 bases at J; junction bases unmatched: 4. The CDR3 has 13 amino acids. In nucleotides, the CDR3 is TGCGCCAGCAGCACCCGGGACAGGGATGGCTACACCTTC. Translating gives CASSTRDRDGYTF.

A few counts support this clone. V and J are TRBV5-1 and TRBJ2-3; TRBD1 matches at 12 bases. CDR3 length equals 16 residues. Losses at the gene ends were 4 bases for V and 4 bases for J; bases not matched to a gene: 7. Per germline, CDR1 SGHRS and CDR2 YFSETQ. The CDR3 DNA follows: TGCGCCAGCAGCGGGACAGGGGGCACCCCGGCAGATACGCAGTATTTT. It encodes CASSGTGGTPADTQYF.

The chain carries TRBV3-1 (or the pseudogene TRBV3-2) and TRBJ2-4; D perhaps matches TRBD2 (5 bases). The CDR3 is made up of 19 amino acids. CDR1 and CDR2 (germline): LGHDT, YNNKEL (reference sequence). Trimming left V 0 bases short and J 1 base short, with 19 bases between. The CDR3 region has the DNA TGTGCCAGCAGCCAAGAGAGGGCCCCCGGGGATTGGGCCAAAAACATTCAGTACTTC. Protein product: CASSQERAPGDWAKNIQYF.

V and J are TRBV7-9 and TRBJ1-2, with D tentatively TRBD1 (5 bases). The CDR3 covers 15 residues. V lost 1 base, J lost 0 bases, and 9 bases lay in between. From germline, CDR1 is SEHNR and CDR2 FQNEAQ (reference sequence). The CDR3: CASSLGQNPNYGYTF. The CDR3 nucleotides are TGTGCCAGCAGCTTAGGACAGAATCCTAACTATGGCTACACCTTC.

V and J are TRBV7-2 and TRBJ2-7; no firm D call. CDR1 and CDR2 (germline): SGHTA, FQGNSA. V dropped 1 base and J dropped 4 bases, with 8 bases sitting between them. CDR3 length equals 13 residues. The CDR3 DNA reads as TGTGCCAGCAGCTTAGACCAGTTTTACGAGCAGTACTTC. Translated, it gives CASSLDQFYEQYF.

The chain carries TRBV4-2 and TRBJ2-1; 9 bases fit TRBD1. This CDR3 comprises 20 residues. V was pared by 8 bases and J by 3 bases, with 23 bases of the junction left unmatched. Germline V gives CDR1 LGHNA, CDR2 YNFKEQ. This chain's CDR3 is CASPQGIGQGYYGGYNEQFF. The CDR3, as DNA: TGTGCCAGCCCCCAAGGGATAGGACAGGGGTATTACGGTGGCTACAATGAGCAGTTCTTC.